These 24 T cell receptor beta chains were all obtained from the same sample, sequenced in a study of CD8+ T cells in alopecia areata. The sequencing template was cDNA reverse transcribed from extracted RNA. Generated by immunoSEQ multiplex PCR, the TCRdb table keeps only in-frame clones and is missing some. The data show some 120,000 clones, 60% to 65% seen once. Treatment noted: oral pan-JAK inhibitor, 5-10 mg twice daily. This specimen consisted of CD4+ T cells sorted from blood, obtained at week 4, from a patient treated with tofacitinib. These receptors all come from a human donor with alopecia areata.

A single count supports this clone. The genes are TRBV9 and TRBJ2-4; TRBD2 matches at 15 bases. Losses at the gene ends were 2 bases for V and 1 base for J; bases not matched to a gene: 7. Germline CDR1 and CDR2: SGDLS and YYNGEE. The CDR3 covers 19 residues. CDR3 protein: CASSVGLAGGRLAKNIQYF. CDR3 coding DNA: TGTGCCAGCAGCGTCGGACTAGCGGGGGGGCGTCTGGCCAAAAACATTCAGTACTTC.

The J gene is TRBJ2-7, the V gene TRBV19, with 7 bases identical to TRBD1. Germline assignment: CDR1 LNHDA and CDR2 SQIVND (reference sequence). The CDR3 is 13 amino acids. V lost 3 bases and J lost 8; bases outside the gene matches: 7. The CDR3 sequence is CASSIGRQGQQYF. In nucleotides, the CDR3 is TGTGCCAGTAGTATCGGAAGACAGGGACAGCAGTACTTC.

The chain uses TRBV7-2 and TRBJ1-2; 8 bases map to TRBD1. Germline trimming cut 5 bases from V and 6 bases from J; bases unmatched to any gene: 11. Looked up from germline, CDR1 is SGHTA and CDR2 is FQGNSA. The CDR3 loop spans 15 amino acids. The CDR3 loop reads CASSLLGQGVDGYTF. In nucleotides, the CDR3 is TGTGCCAGCAGCCTTCTTGGACAGGGAGTCGATGGCTACACCTTC.

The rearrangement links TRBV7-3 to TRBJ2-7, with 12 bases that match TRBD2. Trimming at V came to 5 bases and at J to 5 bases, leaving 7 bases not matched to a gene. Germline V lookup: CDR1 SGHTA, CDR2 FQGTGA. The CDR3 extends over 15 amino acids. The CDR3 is CASSKGLAGGDEQYF. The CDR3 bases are TGTGCCAGCAGCAAGGGACTAGCGGGCGGCGACGAGCAGTACTTC.

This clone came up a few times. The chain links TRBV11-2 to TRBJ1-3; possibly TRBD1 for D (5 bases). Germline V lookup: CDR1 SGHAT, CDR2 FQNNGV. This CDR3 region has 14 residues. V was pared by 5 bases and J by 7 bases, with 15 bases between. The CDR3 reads CASSHAGKVNTIYF. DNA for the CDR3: TGTGCCAGCAGCCATGCAGGGAAGGTCAACACCATATATTTT.

CDR3 sequence reads: CASSLAQAHYEQYF. Here the CDR3 DNA reads TGTGCCAGCAGCTTAGCTCAGGCCCACTACGAGCAGTACTTC. The chain couples TRBV13 to TRBJ2-7, with D uncertain. The germline V gene has CDR1 PRHDT and CDR2 FYEKMQ (reference sequence). V was pared by 1 base and J by 3 bases, with 10 bases between. The CDR3 is made up of 14 amino acids.

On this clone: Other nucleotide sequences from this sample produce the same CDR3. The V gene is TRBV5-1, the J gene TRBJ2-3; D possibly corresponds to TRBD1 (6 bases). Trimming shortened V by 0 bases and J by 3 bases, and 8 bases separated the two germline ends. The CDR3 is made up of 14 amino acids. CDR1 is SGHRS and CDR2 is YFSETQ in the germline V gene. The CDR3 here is CASSLEGGTDTQYF. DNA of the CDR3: TGCGCCAGCAGCTTGGAAGGGGGTACAGATACGCAGTATTTT.

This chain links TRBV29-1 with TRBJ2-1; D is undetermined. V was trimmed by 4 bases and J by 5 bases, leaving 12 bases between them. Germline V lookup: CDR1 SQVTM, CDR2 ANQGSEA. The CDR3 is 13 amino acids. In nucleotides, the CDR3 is TGCAGCGTTGGGGCCCGCCTCCACAATGAGCAGTTCTTC. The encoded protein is CSVGARLHNEQFF.

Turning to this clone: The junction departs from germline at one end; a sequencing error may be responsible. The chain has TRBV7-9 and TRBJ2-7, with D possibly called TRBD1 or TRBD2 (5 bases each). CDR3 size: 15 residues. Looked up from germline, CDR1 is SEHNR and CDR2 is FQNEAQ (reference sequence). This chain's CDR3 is CASSFGDPHSFEQYF. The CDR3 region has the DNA TGTGCCAGCAGCTTCGGGGACCCACACTCCTTCGAGCAGTACTTC.

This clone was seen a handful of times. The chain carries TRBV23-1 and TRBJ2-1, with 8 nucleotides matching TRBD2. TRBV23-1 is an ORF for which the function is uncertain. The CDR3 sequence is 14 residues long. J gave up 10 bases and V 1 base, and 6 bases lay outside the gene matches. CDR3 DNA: TGCGCCAGCAGTCAATTGAGTCTAGCGGGCGAGCAGTTCTTC. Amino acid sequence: CASSQLSLAGEQFF.

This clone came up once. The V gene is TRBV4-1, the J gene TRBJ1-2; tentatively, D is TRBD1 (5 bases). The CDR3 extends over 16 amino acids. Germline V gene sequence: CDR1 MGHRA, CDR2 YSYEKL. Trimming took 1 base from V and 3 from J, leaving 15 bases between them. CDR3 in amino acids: CASSQVVAGKDYGYTF. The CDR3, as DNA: TGCGCCAGCAGCCAAGTAGTTGCAGGGAAGGACTATGGCTACACCTTC.

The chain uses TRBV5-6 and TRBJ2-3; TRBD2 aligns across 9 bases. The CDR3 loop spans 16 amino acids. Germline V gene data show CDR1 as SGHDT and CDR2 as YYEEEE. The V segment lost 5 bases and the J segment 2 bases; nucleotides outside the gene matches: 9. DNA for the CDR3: TGTGCCAGCAGACCCCCAAGCGGGAGGCTCACAGATACGCAGTATTTT. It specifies CASRPPSGRLTDTQYF.

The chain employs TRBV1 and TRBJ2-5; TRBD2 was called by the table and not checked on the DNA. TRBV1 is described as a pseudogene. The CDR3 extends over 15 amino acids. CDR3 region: CTSSQRGGPRETQYF. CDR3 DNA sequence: TGCACCAGCAGCCAAAGGGGGGGCCCGAGAGAGACCCAGTACTTC.

The CDR3 spells CASSFGGSGSVDEQYF. The CDR3 nucleotides read TGTGCCAGCAGCTTTGGAGGTAGCGGGAGTGTCGACGAGCAGTACTTC. This chain links TRBV11-2 with TRBJ2-7, with 9 bases fitting TRBD2. Trimming took 3 bases from V and 5 from J; bases not matched to a gene: 11. Germline V gives CDR1 SGHAT, CDR2 FQNNGV. CDR3 size: 16 residues.

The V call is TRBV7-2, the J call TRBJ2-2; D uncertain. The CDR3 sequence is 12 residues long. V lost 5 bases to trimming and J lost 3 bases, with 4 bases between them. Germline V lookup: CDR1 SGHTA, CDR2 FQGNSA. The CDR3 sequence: CASSHYTGELFF. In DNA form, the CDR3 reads TGTGCCAGCAGCCATTACACCGGGGAGCTGTTTTTT.

The CDR3 here is CASSLVSGGSQYF. The CDR3 DNA sequence: TGTGCCAGCAGTTTGGTAAGCGGCGGTTCGCAGTATTTT. This chain links TRBV28 with TRBJ2-3; D is possibly TRBD2 (5 bases). CDR3 length: 13 amino acids. With 3 bases removed from V and 10 bases from J, the gap between germline ends came to 14 bases. Per the germline V gene, CDR1 is MDHEN and CDR2 is SYDVKM.

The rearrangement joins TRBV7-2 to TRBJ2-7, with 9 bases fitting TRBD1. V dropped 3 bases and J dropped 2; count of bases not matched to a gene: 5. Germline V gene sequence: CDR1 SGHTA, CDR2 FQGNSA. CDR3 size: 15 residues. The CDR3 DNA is TGTGCCAGCAGCTTGGACAGGGGTGGAACCTACGAGCAGTACTTC. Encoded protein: CASSLDRGGTYEQYF.

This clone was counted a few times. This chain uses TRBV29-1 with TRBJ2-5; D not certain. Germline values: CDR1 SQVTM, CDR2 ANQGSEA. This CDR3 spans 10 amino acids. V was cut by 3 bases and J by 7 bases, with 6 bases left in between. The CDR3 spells CSVDGGTQYF. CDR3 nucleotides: TGCAGCGTTGATGGTGGGACCCAGTACTTC.

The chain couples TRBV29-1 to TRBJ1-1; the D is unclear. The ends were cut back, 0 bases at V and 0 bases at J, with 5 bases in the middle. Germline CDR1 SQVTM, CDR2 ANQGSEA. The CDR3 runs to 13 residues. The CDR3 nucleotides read TGCAGCGTTGAAGATGAAGTGAACACTGAAGCTTTCTTT. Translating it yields CSVEDEVNTEAFF.

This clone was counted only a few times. The CDR3 DNA reads TGCAGCGCCAATCTGATGGGGGTTGCTGGAAACACCATATATTTT. Translation gives CSANLMGVAGNTIYF. The gene calls are TRBV29-1 and TRBJ1-3; a possible D gene is TRBD1 (5 bases). Germline loops: CDR1 SQVTM, CDR2 ANQGSEA. V was cut by 7 bases and J by 2 bases, with 18 bases left in between. The CDR3 totals 15 residues. Together with reference TRBV29-1 and TRBJ1-3, the CDR3 gives the full variable domain: SAVISQKPSRDICQRGTSLTIQCQVDSQVTMMFWYRQQPGQSLTLIATANQGSEATYESGFVIDKFPISRPNLTFSTLTVSNMSPEDSSIYLCSANLMGVAGNTIYFGEGSWLTVV.

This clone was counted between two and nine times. This CDR3 is CASMFLRGDAYEQYF. In DNA, the CDR3 is TGTGCCAGCATGTTCCTGAGAGGGGATGCCTACGAGCAGTACTTC. This chain uses TRBV6-1 with TRBJ2-7, with D perhaps TRBD1 or TRBD2 (5 bases each). V lost 7 bases, J lost 2 bases, and 18 bases lay in between. The CDR3 is made up of 15 amino acids. CDR1 MNHNS and CDR2 SASEGT come from the germline V gene.

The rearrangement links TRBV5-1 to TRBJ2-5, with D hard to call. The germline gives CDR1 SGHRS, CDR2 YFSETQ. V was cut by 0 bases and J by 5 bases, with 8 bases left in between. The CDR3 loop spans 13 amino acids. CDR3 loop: CASSLAIEETQYF. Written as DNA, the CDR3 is TGCGCCAGCAGCTTGGCGATCGAGGAGACCCAGTACTTC. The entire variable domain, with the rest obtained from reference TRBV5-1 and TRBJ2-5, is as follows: KAGVTQTPRYLIKTRGQQVTLSCSPISGHRSVSWYQQTPGQGLQFLFEYFSETQRNKGNFPGRFSGRQFSNSRSEMNVSTLELGDSALYLCASSLAIEETQYFGPGTRLLVL.

The CDR3 nucleotides read TGTGCCAGCAGCCAGGGGTCCCCCTACAATGAGCAGTTCTTC. It is translated as CASSQGSPYNEQFF. This chain uses TRBV28 with TRBJ2-1, with D perhaps TRBD1 (6 bases). The V and J ends lost 6 bases and 2 bases respectively, with 11 bases between them. Germline V gene lookup returns CDR1 MDHEN and CDR2 SYDVKM. The CDR3 extends over 14 amino acids. Looking up the rest from reference TRBV28 and TRBJ2-1 gives the full variable domain: DVKVTQSSRYLVKRTGEKVFLECVQDMDHENMFWYRQDPGLGLRLIYFSYDVKMKEKGDIPEGYSVSREKKERFSLILESASTNQTSMYLCASSQGSPYNEQFFGPGTRLTVL.

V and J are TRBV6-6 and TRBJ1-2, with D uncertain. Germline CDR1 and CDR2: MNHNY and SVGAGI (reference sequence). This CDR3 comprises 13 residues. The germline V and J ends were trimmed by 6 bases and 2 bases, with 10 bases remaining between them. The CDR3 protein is CASRPTQNYGYTF. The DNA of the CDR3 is TGTGCCAGCAGACCAACTCAGAACTATGGCTACACCTTC.